A selection of T cell receptor beta chains follows, all from one sample in a study of blood T cells in healthy people across ages. TCRdb independently ran MiXCR on the 5' RACE reads; one entry per CDR3 protein. The sample includes roughly 830,000 distinct CDR3 sequences, around 68% seen only once; the top ten take 28%. Input material: blood. These receptors were obtained from a man aged 25 to 40 in good health. The CDR3 runs from the conserved cysteine through the conserved F or W. The order of the fields is V gene, J gene, D gene, clone size, CDR3 DNA, CDR3 protein. A D gene is named only where the DNA matches it firmly. Size is stated for part of the rows, as once, few or many counts, or as a class when the clone is expanded.

v_gene: TRBV29-1
j_gene: TRBJ2-2
d_gene: -
abundance: -
CDR3nt: TGCAGCGTTCGTCCGTCCACCGGGGAGCTGTTTTTT
CDR3aa: CSVRPSTGELFF

v_gene: TRBV14
j_gene: TRBJ2-6
d_gene: -
abundance: -
CDR3nt: TGTGCCAGCAGCCAAGGAACAGGGCCCTCTGGGGCCAACGTCCTGACTTTC
CDR3aa: CASSQGTGPSGANVLTF

v_gene: TRBV18
j_gene: TRBJ1-5
d_gene: -
abundance: -
CDR3nt: TGTGCCAGCTCCGATGACTTAAGGCCCCAGCATTTT
CDR3aa: CASSDDLRPQHF

v_gene: TRBV5-1
j_gene: TRBJ2-5
d_gene: -
abundance: -
CDR3nt: TGCGCCAGCAGCTTGAGAGGGGGTACCCAAGAGACCCAGTACTTC
CDR3aa: CASSLRGGTQETQYF

v_gene: TRBV29-1
j_gene: TRBJ1-4
d_gene: TRBD1
abundance: -
CDR3nt: TGCAGCGTCAGGACTGACAGGGGCGGGGAAAAACTGTTTTTT
CDR3aa: CSVRTDRGGEKLFF

v_gene: TRBV28
j_gene: TRBJ1-5
d_gene: TRBD1
abundance: -
CDR3nt: TGTGCCAGCGGACAGGGAGGCGTGAGCAATCAGCCCCAGCATTTT
CDR3aa: CASGQGGVSNQPQHF

v_gene: TRBV4-3
j_gene: TRBJ2-3
d_gene: -
abundance: many
CDR3nt: TGCGCCAGCAGCCAAGATCTTAACTCAGGGTTTGGCACAGATACGCAGTATTTT
CDR3aa: CASSQDLNSGFGTDTQYF

v_gene: TRBV18
j_gene: TRBJ1-5
d_gene: -
abundance: -
CDR3nt: TGTGCCAGCTCACCAGGACAGCATGGCAATCAGCCCCAGCATTTT
CDR3aa: CASSPGQHGNQPQHF

v_gene: TRBV7-2
j_gene: TRBJ2-6
d_gene: -
abundance: few
CDR3nt: TGTGCCAGCAGCTTAGTGGCGGGACGGTTCTCTGGGGCCAACGTCCTGACTTTC
CDR3aa: CASSLVAGRFSGANVLTF

v_gene: TRBV29-1
j_gene: TRBJ1-2
d_gene: -
abundance: -
CDR3nt: TGCAGCGTTGACTTGGCAGGGGCGTCAGGCTACACCTTC
CDR3aa: CSVDLAGASGYTF

v_gene: TRBV10-3
j_gene: TRBJ2-1
d_gene: -
abundance: -
CDR3nt: TGTGCCATCAGTGAGTCGAAGGAGACCCAGTTCTTC
CDR3aa: CAISESKETQFF

v_gene: TRBV4-2
j_gene: TRBJ2-1
d_gene: -
abundance: -
CDR3nt: TGTGCCATCAGCCAAGATAACTTGTCGGGCAATGAGCAGTTCTTC
CDR3aa: CAISQDNLSGNEQFF

v_gene: TRBV7-9
j_gene: TRBJ2-5
d_gene: TRBD2
abundance: -
CDR3nt: TGTGCCAGCAGCTTAGCGGCGGGACTAGAAGAGACCCAGTACTTC
CDR3aa: CASSLAAGLEETQYF

v_gene: TRBV5-1
j_gene: TRBJ2-3
d_gene: -
abundance: -
CDR3nt: TGCGCCAGCAGCTTGGCAGGGAATTTCGGCACAGATACGCAGTATTTT
CDR3aa: CASSLAGNFGTDTQYF

v_gene: TRBV6-1
j_gene: TRBJ1-2
d_gene: -
abundance: once
CDR3nt: TGTGCCAGCAAAGCCAGTCACTATGGCTACACCTTC
CDR3aa: CASKASHYGYTF

v_gene: TRBV7-2
j_gene: TRBJ2-7
d_gene: -
abundance: -
CDR3nt: TGTGCCAGCAGCCCCCGGGACTCCTCTTCCTACAATGAGCAGTACTTC
CDR3aa: CASSPRDSSSYNEQYF

v_gene: TRBV7-3
j_gene: TRBJ2-1
d_gene: TRBD2
abundance: -
CDR3nt: TGTGCCAGCAGCCTCGGACTAGCGGGTCCCAGGAATGAGCAGTTCTTC
CDR3aa: CASSLGLAGPRNEQFF

v_gene: TRBV12-3/TRBV12-4
j_gene: TRBJ2-2
d_gene: TRBD1
abundance: -
CDR3nt: TGTGCCAGCAGCCTACAGGGGGCCCCCGGGGAGCTGTTTTTT
CDR3aa: CASSLQGAPGELFF

v_gene: TRBV28
j_gene: TRBJ2-1
d_gene: -
abundance: -
CDR3nt: TGTGCCAGCAGACTATCCGGGACCCCTAGGGAGCAGTTCTTC
CDR3aa: CASRLSGTPREQFF

v_gene: TRBV6-6
j_gene: TRBJ1-4
d_gene: -
abundance: -
CDR3nt: TGTGCCAGCAGCCGGGCCGGGGCTAATGAAAAACTGTTTTTT
CDR3aa: CASSRAGANEKLFF

v_gene: TRBV7-8
j_gene: TRBJ1-5
d_gene: -
abundance: once
CDR3nt: TGTGCCAGCAGCTTGGGAAAGGTCAATCAGCCCCAGCATTTT
CDR3aa: CASSLGKVNQPQHF

v_gene: TRBV20-1
j_gene: TRBJ2-1
d_gene: TRBD2
abundance: -
CDR3nt: TGCAGTGCCCCTCCGGGACCTAGCGGGGAGTTCTTC
CDR3aa: CSAPPGPSGEFF

v_gene: TRBV6-2/TRBV6-3
j_gene: TRBJ2-1
d_gene: -
abundance: few
CDR3nt: TGTGCCAGCAGTTACGGGGGGCGAAATGAGCAGTTCTTC
CDR3aa: CASSYGGRNEQFF

v_gene: TRBV6-2/TRBV6-3
j_gene: TRBJ2-5
d_gene: -
abundance: -
CDR3nt: TGTGCCAGCGATCTGGGAGAGACCCAGTACTTC
CDR3aa: CASDLGETQYF

v_gene: TRBV6-2/TRBV6-3
j_gene: TRBJ2-1
d_gene: TRBD2
abundance: -
CDR3nt: TGTGCCAGCAGAAGAATGACTAGCGGAGTATACAATGAGCAGTTCTTC
CDR3aa: CASRRMTSGVYNEQFF

v_gene: TRBV7-3
j_gene: TRBJ2-1
d_gene: -
abundance: -
CDR3nt: TGTGCCAGCAGCTTAACTGTTGACCGGATTAAGTTCTTC
CDR3aa: CASSLTVDRIKFF

v_gene: TRBV7-9
j_gene: TRBJ1-2
d_gene: -
abundance: -
CDR3nt: TGTGCCAGCAGCTTAGGCAGCACCTATGGCTACACCTTC
CDR3aa: CASSLGSTYGYTF